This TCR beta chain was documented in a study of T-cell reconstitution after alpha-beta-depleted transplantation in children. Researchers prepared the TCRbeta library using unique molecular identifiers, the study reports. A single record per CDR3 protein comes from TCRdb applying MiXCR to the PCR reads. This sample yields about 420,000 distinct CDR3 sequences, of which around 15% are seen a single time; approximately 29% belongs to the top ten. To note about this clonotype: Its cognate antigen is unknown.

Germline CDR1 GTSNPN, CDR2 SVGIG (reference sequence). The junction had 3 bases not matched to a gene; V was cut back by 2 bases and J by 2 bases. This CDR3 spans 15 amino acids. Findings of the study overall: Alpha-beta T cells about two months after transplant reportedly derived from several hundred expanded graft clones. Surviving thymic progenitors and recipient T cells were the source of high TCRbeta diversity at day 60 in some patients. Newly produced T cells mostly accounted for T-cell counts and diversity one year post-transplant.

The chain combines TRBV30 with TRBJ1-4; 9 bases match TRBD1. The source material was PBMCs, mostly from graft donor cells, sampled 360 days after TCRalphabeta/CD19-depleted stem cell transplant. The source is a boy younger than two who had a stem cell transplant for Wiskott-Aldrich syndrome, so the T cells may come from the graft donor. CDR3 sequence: CAWSRGQGTNEKLFF. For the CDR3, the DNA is TGTGCCTGGAGTCGGGGACAGGGCACTAATGAAAAACTGTTTTTT.